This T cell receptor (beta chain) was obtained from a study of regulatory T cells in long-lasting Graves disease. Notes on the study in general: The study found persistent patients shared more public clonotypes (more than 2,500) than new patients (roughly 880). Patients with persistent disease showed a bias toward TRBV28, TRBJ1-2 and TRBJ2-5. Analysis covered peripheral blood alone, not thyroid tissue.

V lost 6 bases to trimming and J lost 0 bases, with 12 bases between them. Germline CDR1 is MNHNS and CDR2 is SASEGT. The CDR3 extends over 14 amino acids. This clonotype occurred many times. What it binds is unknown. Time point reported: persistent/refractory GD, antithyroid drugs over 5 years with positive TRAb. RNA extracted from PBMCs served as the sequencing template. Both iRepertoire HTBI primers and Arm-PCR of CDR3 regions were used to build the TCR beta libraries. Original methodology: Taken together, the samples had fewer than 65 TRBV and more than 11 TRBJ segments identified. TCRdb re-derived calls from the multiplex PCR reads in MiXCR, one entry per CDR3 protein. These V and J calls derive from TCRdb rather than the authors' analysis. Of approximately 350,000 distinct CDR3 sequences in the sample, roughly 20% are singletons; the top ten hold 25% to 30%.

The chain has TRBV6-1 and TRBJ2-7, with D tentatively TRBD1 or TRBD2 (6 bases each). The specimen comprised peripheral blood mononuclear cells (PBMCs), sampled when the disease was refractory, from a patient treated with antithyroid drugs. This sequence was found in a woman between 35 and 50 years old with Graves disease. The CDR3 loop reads CASRRRGSSYEQYF. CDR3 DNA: TGTGCCAGCAGGCGGAGGGGGTCCTCCTACGAGCAGTACTTC.